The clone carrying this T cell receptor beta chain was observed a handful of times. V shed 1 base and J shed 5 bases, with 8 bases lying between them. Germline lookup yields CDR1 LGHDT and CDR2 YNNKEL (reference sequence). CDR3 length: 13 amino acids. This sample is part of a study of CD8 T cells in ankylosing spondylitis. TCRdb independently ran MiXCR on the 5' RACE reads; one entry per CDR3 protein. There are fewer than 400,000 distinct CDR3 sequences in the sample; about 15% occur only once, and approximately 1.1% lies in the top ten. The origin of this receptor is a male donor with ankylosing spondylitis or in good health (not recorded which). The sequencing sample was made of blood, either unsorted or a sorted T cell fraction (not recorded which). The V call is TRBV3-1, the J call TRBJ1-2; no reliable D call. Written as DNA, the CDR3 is TGTGCCAGCAGCCAAGTTTCTACATATGGCTACACCTTC. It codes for CASSQVSTYGYTF.